This T cell receptor beta chain is from a study of blood T cell repertoires in COVID-19. The wider study: Nucleic acid was either cDNA or gDNA, and it came from T cells, B-cell-depleted T cells, or PBMCs.

In its sample, this clone was seen once. Original handling: Quantification of nucleated cells was approximated via reference gene primer amplification. TCRdb's table, derived via immunoSEQ multiplex PCR, lists solely in-frame clones and lacks some. D and trimming come from the DNA, and the V and J calls and clone size come from that table. The sample contains a few hundred thousand clones, under 90% of which appear only once. This CDR3 has 17 amino acids. Germline CDR1 SGHTA, CDR2 FQGNSA. V lost 1 base and J lost 2; bases outside the gene matches: 10. The TCR comes from a woman aged 40 to 49 who had recovered from COVID-19. The chain carries TRBV7-2 and TRBJ2-7; 8 bases agree with TRBD2. The sequenced material came from peripheral blood. The CDR3 DNA sequence: TGTGCCAGCAGCTTAGTGGTCTCGGAGCGGGGGACCTACGAGCAGTACTTC. This translates into CASSLVVSERGTYEQYF.